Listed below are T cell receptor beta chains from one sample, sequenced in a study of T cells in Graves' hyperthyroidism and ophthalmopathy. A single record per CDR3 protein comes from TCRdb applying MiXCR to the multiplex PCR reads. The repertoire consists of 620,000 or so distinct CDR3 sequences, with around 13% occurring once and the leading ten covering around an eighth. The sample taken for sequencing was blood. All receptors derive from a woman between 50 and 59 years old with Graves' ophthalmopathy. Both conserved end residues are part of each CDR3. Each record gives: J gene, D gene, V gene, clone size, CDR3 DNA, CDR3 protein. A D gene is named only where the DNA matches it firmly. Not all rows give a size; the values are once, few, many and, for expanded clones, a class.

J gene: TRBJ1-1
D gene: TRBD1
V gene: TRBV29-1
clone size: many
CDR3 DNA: TGCAGCGTTGAAGATATGCGGCGCGGTGGGACAGACGATGAAGCTTTCTTT
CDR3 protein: CSVEDMRRGGTDDEAFF

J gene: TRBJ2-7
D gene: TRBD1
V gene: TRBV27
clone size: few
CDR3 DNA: TGTGCTACTCGACAGGGAACCTACTACGAGCAGTACTTC
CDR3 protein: CATRQGTYYEQYF

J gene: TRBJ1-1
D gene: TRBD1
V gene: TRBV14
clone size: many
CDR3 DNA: TGTGCCAGCAGCCAGAGGACAGGGGGATGGACTGAAGCTTTCTTT
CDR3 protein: CASSQRTGGWTEAFF

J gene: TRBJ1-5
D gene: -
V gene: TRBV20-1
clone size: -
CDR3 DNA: TGCAGTGCTAGAGATCAGAAAGGCAATCAGCCCCAGCATTTT
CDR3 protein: CSARDQKGNQPQHF

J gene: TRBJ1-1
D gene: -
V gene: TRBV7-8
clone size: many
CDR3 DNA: TGTGCCAGCAGCTCACTAACAGGGAACACTGAAGCTTTCTTT
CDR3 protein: CASSSLTGNTEAFF

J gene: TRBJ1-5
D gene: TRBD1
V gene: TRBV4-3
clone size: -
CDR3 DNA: TGCGCCAGCAGCCATACCGGGACAGGGGTATATAGCAATCAGCCCCAGCATTTT
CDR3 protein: CASSHTGTGVYSNQPQHF

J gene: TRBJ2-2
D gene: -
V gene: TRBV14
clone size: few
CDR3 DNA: TGTGCCAGCAGCCAAGTGCGTCGCGGGGAGCTGTTTTTT
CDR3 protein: CASSQVRRGELFF

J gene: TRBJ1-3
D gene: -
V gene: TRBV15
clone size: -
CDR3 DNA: TGTGCCACCAGCATCCGGACGGGCTCTGGAAACACCATATATTTT
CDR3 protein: CATSIRTGSGNTIYF

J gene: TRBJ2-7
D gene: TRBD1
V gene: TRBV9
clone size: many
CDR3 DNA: TGTGCCAGCAGCCCTACGGACAGGTTCGACGAGCAGTACTTC
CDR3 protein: CASSPTDRFDEQYF

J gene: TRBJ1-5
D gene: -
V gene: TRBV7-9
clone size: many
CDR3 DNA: TGTGCCAGCACCTCAAACAGCAATCAGCCCCAGCATTTT
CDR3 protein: CASTSNSNQPQHF

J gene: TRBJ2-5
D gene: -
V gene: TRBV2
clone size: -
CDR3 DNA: TGTGCCAGCACCCCCCTAGCGCCCTATGGAGAGACCCAGTACTTC
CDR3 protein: CASTPLAPYGETQYF

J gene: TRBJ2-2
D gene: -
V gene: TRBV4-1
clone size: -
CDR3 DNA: TGCGCCAGCAGTGACCTGGCGGGGAACACCGGGGAGCTGTTTTTT
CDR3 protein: CASSDLAGNTGELFF

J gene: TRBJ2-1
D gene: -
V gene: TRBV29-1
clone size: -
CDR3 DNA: TGCAGCGCTGTGGGAGTGGGCGAGCAGTTCTTC
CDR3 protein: CSAVGVGEQFF

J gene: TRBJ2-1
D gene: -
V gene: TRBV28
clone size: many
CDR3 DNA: TGTGCCAGCAGTCCCCCCACAAGCATATACAATGAGCAGTTCTTC
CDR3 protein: CASSPPTSIYNEQFF

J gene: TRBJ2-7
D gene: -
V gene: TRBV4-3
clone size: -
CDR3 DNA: TGCGCCAGCAGCCAAGATGGGTGGGACGGGCAGTACTTC
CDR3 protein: CASSQDGWDGQYF

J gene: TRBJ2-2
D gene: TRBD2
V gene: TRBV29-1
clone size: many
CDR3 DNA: TGCAGCGTTGCTCAGACTAGCGGGAGTTCCTACACCGGGGAGCTGTTTTTT
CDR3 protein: CSVAQTSGSSYTGELFF

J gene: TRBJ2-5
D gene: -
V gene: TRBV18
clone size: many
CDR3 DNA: TGTGCCAGCTCACCCGGACGGATCCAAGAGACCCAGTACTTC
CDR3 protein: CASSPGRIQETQYF

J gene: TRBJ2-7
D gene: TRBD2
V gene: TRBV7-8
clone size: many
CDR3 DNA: TGTGCCAGCAGCTTAGTGTCCTCCGGGACTAGCGGGGACGAGCAGTACTTC
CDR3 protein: CASSLVSSGTSGDEQYF

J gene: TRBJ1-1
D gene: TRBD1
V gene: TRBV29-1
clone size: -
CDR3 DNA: TGCAGCGTTGAGGGACAGGGGGCTATCACTGAAGCTTTCTTT
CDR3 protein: CSVEGQGAITEAFF

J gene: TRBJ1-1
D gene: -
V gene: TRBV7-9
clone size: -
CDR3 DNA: TGTGCCAGCAGTTGGACGGAGACTATGAACACTGAAGCTTTCTTT
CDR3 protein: CASSWTETMNTEAFF

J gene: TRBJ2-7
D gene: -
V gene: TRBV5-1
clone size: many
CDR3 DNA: TGCGCCAGCAGCTTGGTAGGGGGGCACGAGCAGTACTTC
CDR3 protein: CASSLVGGHEQYF

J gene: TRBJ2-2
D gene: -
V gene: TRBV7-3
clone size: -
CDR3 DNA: TGTGCCAGCAGCCCACATATCGACGGGGAGCTGTTTTTT
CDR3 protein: CASSPHIDGELFF

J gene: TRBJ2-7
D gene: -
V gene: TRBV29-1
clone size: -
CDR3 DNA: TGCAGCGTTGAAGGGGACTTGAGCTACGAGCAGTACTTC
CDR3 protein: CSVEGDLSYEQYF

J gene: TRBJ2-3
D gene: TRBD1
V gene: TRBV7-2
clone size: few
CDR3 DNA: TGTGCCAGCACTGACAGGGGGCGCTGGGATACGCAGTATTTT
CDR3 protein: CASTDRGRWDTQYF

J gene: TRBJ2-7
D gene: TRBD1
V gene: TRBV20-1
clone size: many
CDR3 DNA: TGCAGTGCTAGGAGGGCAGGGGACAGTACCTACGAGCAGTACTTC
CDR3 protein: CSARRAGDSTYEQYF

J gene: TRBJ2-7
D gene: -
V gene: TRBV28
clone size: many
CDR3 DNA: TGTGCCAGCAGTTCACTGGACAGAGACTCCTACGAGCAGTACTTC
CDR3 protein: CASSSLDRDSYEQYF

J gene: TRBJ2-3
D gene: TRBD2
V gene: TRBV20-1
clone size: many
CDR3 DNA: TGCAGTGCGGAGGGACTAGCCCGATTCGGCTACACAGATACGCAGTATTTT
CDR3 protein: CSAEGLARFGYTDTQYF

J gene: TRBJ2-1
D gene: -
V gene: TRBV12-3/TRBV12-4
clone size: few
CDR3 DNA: TGTGCCAGCAGTTTGGTAGGAACCGAGCAGTTCTTC
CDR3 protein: CASSLVGTEQFF

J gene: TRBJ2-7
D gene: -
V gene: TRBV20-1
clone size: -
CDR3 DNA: TGCAGTGCTAGAGATTTCAAACCCTACGAGCAGTACTTC
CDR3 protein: CSARDFKPYEQYF

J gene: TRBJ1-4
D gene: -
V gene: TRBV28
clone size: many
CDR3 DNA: TGTGCCAGCAGCACGGACAGCGCAACTAATGAAAAACTGTTTTTT
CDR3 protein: CASSTDSATNEKLFF

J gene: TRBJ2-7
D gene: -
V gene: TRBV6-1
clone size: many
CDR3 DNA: TGTGCCAGCAGTTCGCGGACAGAAAACTACGAGCAGTACTTC
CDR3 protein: CASSSRTENYEQYF

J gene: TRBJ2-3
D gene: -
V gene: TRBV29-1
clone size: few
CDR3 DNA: TGCAGCGTTTTCCTGACAGATACGCAGTATTTT
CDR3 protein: CSVFLTDTQYF

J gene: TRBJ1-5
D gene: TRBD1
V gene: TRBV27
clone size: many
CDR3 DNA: TGTGCCAGCAGTTTCGCTAGCGGGACAGCGGGCGGTCAGCCCCAGCATTTT
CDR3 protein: CASSFASGTAGGQPQHF

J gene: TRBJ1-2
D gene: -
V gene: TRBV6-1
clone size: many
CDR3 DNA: TGTGCCAGCAGTTACCCGGGAGGCAGCAATGGCTACACCTTC
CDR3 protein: CASSYPGGSNGYTF

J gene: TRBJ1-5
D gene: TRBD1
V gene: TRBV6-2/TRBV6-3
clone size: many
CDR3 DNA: TGTGCCAGCAGACCGGGACAGGGCCCAGTGGATCAGCCCCAGCATTTT
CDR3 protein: CASRPGQGPVDQPQHF

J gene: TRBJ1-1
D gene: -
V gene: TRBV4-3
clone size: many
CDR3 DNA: TGCGCCAGCAGCCAAGGGTTGAAGAACACTGAAGCTTTCTTT
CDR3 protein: CASSQGLKNTEAFF

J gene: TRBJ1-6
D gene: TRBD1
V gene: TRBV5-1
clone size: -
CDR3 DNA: TGCGCCAGCAGCTTACAACCGGGACAGGGGGCCTCGGATTCACCCCTCCACTTT
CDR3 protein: CASSLQPGQGASDSPLHF

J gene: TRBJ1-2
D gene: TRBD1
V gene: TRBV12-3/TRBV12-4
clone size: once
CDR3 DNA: TGTGCCAGCAGATCGACAGGGGGATTGGATGGCTACACCTTC
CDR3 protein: CASRSTGGLDGYTF

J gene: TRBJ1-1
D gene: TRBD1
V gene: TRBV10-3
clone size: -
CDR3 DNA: TGTGCCATCAGTGAGCGACAGGGCTTTACTGAAGCTTTCTTT
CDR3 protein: CAISERQGFTEAFF

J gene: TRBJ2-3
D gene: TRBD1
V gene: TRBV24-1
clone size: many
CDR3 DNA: TGTGCCACCAGTGAAACTGCGGGACAGGCACGCACAGATACGCAGTATTTT
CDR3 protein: CATSETAGQARTDTQYF

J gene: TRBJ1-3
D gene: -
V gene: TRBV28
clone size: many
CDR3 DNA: TGTGCCAGCAGGCCTCCGGGGCGGGACACCATATATTTT
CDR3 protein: CASRPPGRDTIYF

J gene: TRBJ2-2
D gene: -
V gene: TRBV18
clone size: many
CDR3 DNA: TGTGCCAGCACCTTGGACGTCGTTAACACCGGGGAGCTGTTTTTT
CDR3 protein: CASTLDVVNTGELFF

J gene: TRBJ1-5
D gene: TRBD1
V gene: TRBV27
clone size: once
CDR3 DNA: TGTGCCAGCAGTGAGCTAGCGGGACAGGGAAATCAGCCCCAGCATTTT
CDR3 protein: CASSELAGQGNQPQHF

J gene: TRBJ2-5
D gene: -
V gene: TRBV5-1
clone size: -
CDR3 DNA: TGCGCCAACAGCTTGGCCAGCAAGGGGACCCAGTACTTC
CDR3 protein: CANSLASKGTQYF

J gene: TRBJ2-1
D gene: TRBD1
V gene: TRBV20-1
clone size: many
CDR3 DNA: TGCAGTGCTAGGGGGACAGGGTTCAATGAGCAGTTCTTC
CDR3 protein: CSARGTGFNEQFF

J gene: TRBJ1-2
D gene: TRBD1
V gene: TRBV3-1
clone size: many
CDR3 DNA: TGTGCCAGCAGACCCGGGACAGGAGCGTATGGCTACACCTTC
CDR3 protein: CASRPGTGAYGYTF

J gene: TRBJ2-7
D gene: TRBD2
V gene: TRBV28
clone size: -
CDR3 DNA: TGTGCCAGCAGTTTATCTAGCGGGAGTTACCACGAGCAGTACTTC
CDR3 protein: CASSLSSGSYHEQYF

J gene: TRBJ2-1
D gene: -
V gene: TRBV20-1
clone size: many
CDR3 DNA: TGCAGTGGGTGGACTGCGAGCCCCTACAATGAGCAGTTCTTC
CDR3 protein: CSGWTASPYNEQFF

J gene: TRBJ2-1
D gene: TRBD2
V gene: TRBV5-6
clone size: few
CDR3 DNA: TGTGCCAGCAGCTTGTGGGGGGGACTAGCGGGGTACAATGAGCAGTTCTTC
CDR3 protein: CASSLWGGLAGYNEQFF

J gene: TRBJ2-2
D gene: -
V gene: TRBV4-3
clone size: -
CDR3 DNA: TGCGCCAGCAGCCAAGATCCGGGAGCAGCCGCGAACACCGGGGAGCTGTTTTTT
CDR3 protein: CASSQDPGAAANTGELFF

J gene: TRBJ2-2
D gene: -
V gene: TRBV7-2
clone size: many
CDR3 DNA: TGTGCCAGCAGCTTTAACCCCCCACCCACCGGGGAGCTGTTTTTT
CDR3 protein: CASSFNPPPTGELFF